One sample yielded the 23 T cell receptor beta chains listed below, sequenced in a study of blood T cell repertoires in COVID-19. Measured with immunoSEQ multiplex PCR; TCRdb has only the in-frame clones, and not every one. Found here are 240,000 or so clones, roughly 86% of them singletons; the top ten hold 0.8%. Sequencing was carried out using peripheral blood. The source of these receptors is a young woman with acute or convalescent COVID-19.

This clone was counted once. The chain has TRBV14 and TRBJ1-2, with D unclear. The ends were cut back, 0 bases at V and 2 bases at J, with 16 bases in the middle. The germline gives CDR1 SGHDN, CDR2 FVKESK. This CDR3 has 17 amino acids. The CDR3 spells CASSQDTHGRRNYGYTF. The DNA for the CDR3 is TGTGCCAGCAGCCAAGATACCCATGGCAGGAGGAACTATGGCTACACCTTC.

V usage is TRBV5-1 and J usage is TRBJ2-5, with 11 bases matching TRBD2. The CDR3 sequence is 16 residues long. Trimming removed 0 bases from V and 5 bases from J; junction bases left unmatched: 6. Per germline, CDR1 SGHRS and CDR2 YFSETQ. CDR3 bases: TGCGCCAGCAGCTTGGATGCTAGCGGGAGGATGGAGACCCAGTACTTC. This encodes CASSLDASGRMETQYF.

The chain couples TRBV6-5 to TRBJ2-3; D gene unclear. This CDR3 spans 12 amino acids. V was clipped by 8 bases and J by 8 bases, with 14 bases between them. Per germline, CDR1 MNHEY and CDR2 SVGAGI. CDR3 sequence: CASRAKPSTQYF. The CDR3 DNA is TGTGCCAGCCGCGCAAAGCCCTCTACGCAGTATTTT.

The V and J genes are TRBV24-1 and TRBJ1-5, with TRBD1 identical over 9 bases. CDR3 size: 15 residues. Germline CDR1 and CDR2: KGHDR and SFDVKD. With V trimmed by 5 bases and J by 4 bases, 5 bases remained unmatched. The CDR3 nucleotides are TGTGCCACCAGTGCCCAGGGACAGGGAAATCAGCCCCAGCATTTT. This gives the protein CATSAQGQGNQPQHF.

This rearrangement joins TRBV18 to TRBJ2-1; D is perhaps TRBD2 (6 bases). The CDR3 spans 16 residues. V was trimmed by 5 bases and J by 6 bases, leaving 20 bases between them. CDR1 is KGHSH and CDR2 is LQKENI in the germline V gene. The CDR3 region has the DNA TGTGCCAGCTCATCTACCGGGACTGGAGCCCTCAATGAGCAGTTCTTC. Amino acids: CASSSTGTGALNEQFF.

The genes are TRBV6-2 or TRBV6-3 and TRBJ1-4, with TRBD1 matching 7 bases. V lost 4 bases, J lost 2 bases, and 4 bases stayed unmatched. The germline CDR1 and CDR2 sequences are MNHEY and SVGEGT. CDR3 length: 15 amino acids. CDR3 DNA: TGTGCCAGCAGTTCACAGGGGCTGACTAATGAAAAACTGTTTTTT. The encoded protein is CASSSQGLTNEKLFF.

The chain recombines TRBV14 with TRBJ2-3, with 8 bases aligning to TRBD2. V shed 1 base and J 1 base; nucleotides not matched to a gene: 10. Looked up from germline, CDR1 is SGHDN and CDR2 is FVKESK. CDR3 length: 18 residues. This CDR3 reads CASSQGKRGRPGTDTQYF. The CDR3 DNA reads TGTGCCAGCAGCCAAGGGAAACGCGGGAGGCCCGGCACAGATACGCAGTATTTT.

This chain connects TRBV5-1 to TRBJ2-2; 8 bases align to TRBD1. CDR1 is SGHRS, CDR2 YFSETQ, per germline. The CDR3 runs to 16 residues. J gave up 7 bases and V 8 bases, and 16 bases lay outside the gene matches. The CDR3 reads CASKKGQGGSHGELFF. In nucleotides, the CDR3 is TGCGCCAGTAAGAAAGGACAGGGAGGTAGTCACGGGGAGCTGTTTTTT.

The rearrangement joins TRBV9 to TRBJ1-3, with a possible D match to TRBD1 (5 bases). The CDR3 is 15 residues long. V was cut by 0 bases and J by 2 bases, with 9 bases left in between. Germline CDR1 is SGDLS and CDR2 is YYNGEE. CDR3 region: CASSVAGGAGNTIYF. DNA for the CDR3: TGTGCCAGCAGCGTAGCTGGGGGGGCTGGAAACACCATATATTTT.

The genes are TRBV2 and TRBJ2-5, with a weak D call TRBD1 (5 bases). The CDR3 sequence is 14 residues long. V was pared by 6 bases and J by 0 bases, with 11 bases between. Germline CDR1 SNHLY, CDR2 FYNNEI. CDR3 loop: CASRVRQYQETQYF. Here the CDR3 DNA reads TGTGCCAGCAGGGTACGACAGTACCAAGAGACCCAGTACTTC. Variable domain in full (rest from reference TRBV2 and TRBJ2-5): EPEVTQTPSHQVTQMGQEVILRCVPISNHLYFYWYRQILGQKVEFLVSFYNNEISEKSEIFDDQFSVERPDGSNFTLKIRSTKLEDSAMYFCASRVRQYQETQYFGPGTRLLVL.

J is TRBJ1-3 and V is TRBV5-6; no clear D gene. The CDR3 runs 12 residues. Germline-derived CDR1 and CDR2 are SGHDT and YYEEEE. V lost 1 base and J lost 3, with 2 bases in between. In nucleotides, the CDR3 is TGTGCCAGCAGCTTGTATGGAAACACCATATATTTT. Amino acids: CASSLYGNTIYF.

The gene calls are TRBV5-4 and TRBJ1-4; 9 bases map to TRBD1. This CDR3 region has 14 residues. Germline CDR1 and CDR2: SGHNT and YYREEE (reference sequence). J was trimmed by 7 bases and V by 4 bases; bases with no gene match: 5. DNA of the CDR3: TGTGCCAGCAGCCCGGGACAGGGTGGTGAAAAACTGTTTTTT. Its protein product is CASSPGQGGEKLFF.

The rearrangement links TRBV15 to TRBJ1-1; no clear D. The germline V and J ends were trimmed by 1 base and 1 base, with 10 bases remaining between them. Germline values: CDR1 LNHNV, CDR2 YYDKDF (reference sequence). The CDR3 consists of 15 residues. CDR3 sequence (DNA): TGTGCCACCAGCAGAGCCGGGGTTGGGAACACTGAAGCTTTCTTT. Translation: CATSRAGVGNTEAFF.

The chain uses TRBV12-3 or TRBV12-4 and TRBJ1-1, with 9 bases identical to TRBD1. This CDR3 has 13 residues. V gave up 6 bases and J gave up 5 bases; unmatched junction bases: 4. CDR3 sequence (DNA): TGTGCCAGCAGCCCAGACAGGGGGACTGAAGCTTTCTTT. Protein product: CASSPDRGTEAFF.

This clone was seen a single time. This chain links TRBV27 with TRBJ2-1; maybe TRBD2 (6 bases). The CDR3 totals 14 residues. Germline CDR1 MNHEY, CDR2 SMNVEV (reference sequence). V dropped 5 bases and J dropped 7 bases, with 15 bases sitting between them. The CDR3 DNA reads as TGTGCCAGCAGTCGACCCGGGACTCTGAATGAGCAGTTCTTC. Residues: CASSRPGTLNEQFF.

This clone was counted once. The chain links TRBV6-5 to TRBJ1-5, with TRBD1 identical over 9 bases. CDR3 length equals 15 residues. CDR1 is MNHEY and CDR2 is SVGAGI in the germline V gene. Trimming at V came to 5 bases and at J to 5 bases, leaving 7 bases not matched to a gene. CDR3 region: CASSPPTGGDQPQHF. CDR3 coding DNA: TGTGCCAGCAGTCCCCCGACAGGGGGAGATCAGCCCCAGCATTTT.

The chain recombines TRBV27 with TRBJ1-2; D ambiguous. The germline V gene has CDR1 MNHEY and CDR2 SMNVEV (reference sequence). The length of the CDR3 is 15 residues. V dropped 1 base and J dropped 0 bases, with 9 bases sitting between them. CDR3 loop: CASSLFPVPNYGYTF. In DNA form, the CDR3 reads TGTGCCAGCAGTTTATTCCCGGTTCCTAACTATGGCTACACCTTC.

CDR3 sequence reads: CAWSVQGGSGNTIYF. The DNA for the CDR3 is TGTGCCTGGAGTGTACAAGGGGGCTCTGGAAACACCATATATTTT. The V and J genes are TRBV30 and TRBJ1-3, with D possibly being TRBD1 (6 bases). The CDR3 totals 15 residues. CDR1 and CDR2 from the germline V gene are GTSNPN and SVGIG (reference sequence). The ends were cut back, 0 bases at V and 0 bases at J, with 9 bases in the middle.

The chain has TRBV5-4 and TRBJ2-1; D uncertain. Germline CDR1 SGHNT, CDR2 YYREEE (reference sequence). The CDR3 runs 15 residues. Trimming removed 4 bases from V and 0 bases from J, with 11 bases in between. CDR3 bases: TGTGCCAGCAGCCTGGACGCTAGCTCCTACAATGAGCAGTTCTTC. Amino acids: CASSLDASSYNEQFF.

The J gene is TRBJ2-2, the V gene TRBV6-6; D is uncertain. From germline, CDR1 is MNHNY and CDR2 SVGAGI (reference sequence). This CDR3 region has 17 residues. V shed 5 bases and J shed 0 bases, with 16 bases lying between them. DNA of the CDR3: TGTGCCAGCAGTCACGCGGTTCGGATCGCGAACACCGGGGAGCTGTTTTTT. Residues: CASSHAVRIANTGELFF.

The genes are TRBV5-7 and TRBJ2-3; 13 bases align to TRBD2. TRBV5-7 is an open reading frame, and its role is uncertain. The CDR3 extends over 17 amino acids. The V gene end was trimmed by 0 bases and the J gene end by 2 bases; junction bases not matched to a gene: 3. The CDR3 is CASSLGTSGRITDTQYF. CDR3 DNA: TGTGCCAGCAGCTTGGGGACTAGCGGGAGAATCACAGATACGCAGTATTTT.

This chain joins TRBV3-1 (or the pseudogene TRBV3-2) and TRBJ1-5; no clear D. The CDR3 is made up of 14 amino acids. Germline CDR1 LGHDT, CDR2 YNNKEL (reference sequence). V lost 1 base and J lost 0, with 4 bases in between. CDR3 DNA: TGTGCCAGCAGCCAAGCTCTTAGCAATCAGCCCCAGCATTTT. Translated, it gives CASSQALSNQPQHF.

J is TRBJ2-1 and V is TRBV11-3, with 11 bases fitting TRBD2. The junction had 7 bases not matched to a gene; V was cut back by 5 bases and J by 4 bases. CDR3 length: 16 residues. Germline V gene data show CDR1 as SGHNT and CDR2 as YENEEA. The CDR3 is CASSAGTSGRYNEQFF. As DNA, the CDR3 is TGTGCCAGCAGCGCGGGAACTAGCGGGAGATACAATGAGCAGTTCTTC.